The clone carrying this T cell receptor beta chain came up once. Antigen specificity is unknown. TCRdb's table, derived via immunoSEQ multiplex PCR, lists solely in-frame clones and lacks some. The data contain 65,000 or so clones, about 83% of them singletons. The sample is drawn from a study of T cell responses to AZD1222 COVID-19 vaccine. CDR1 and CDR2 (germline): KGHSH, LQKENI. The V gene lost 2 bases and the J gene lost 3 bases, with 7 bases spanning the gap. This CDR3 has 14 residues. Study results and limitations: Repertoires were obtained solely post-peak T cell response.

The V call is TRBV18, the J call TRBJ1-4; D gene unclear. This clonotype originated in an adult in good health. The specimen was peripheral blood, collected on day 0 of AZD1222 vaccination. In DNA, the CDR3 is TGTGCCAGCTCACCAGGGTCTCCTAATGAAAAACTGTTTTTT. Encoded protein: CASSPGSPNEKLFF.